This T cell receptor (beta chain) was recovered during a study of patients and donors after allogeneic stem cell transplantation. MiXCR was run by TCRdb on the RT-PCR reads, yielding one entry per CDR3 protein. The sample lists about 410,000 distinct CDR3 sequences, 16% occurring once. Germline CDR1 SGHAT, CDR2 FQDESV (reference sequence). Deletions cut 5 bases from V and 7 bases from J, with 30 bases between. This CDR3 region has 18 residues. The receptor comes from a human donor who was either an allogeneic HSCT recipient or a stem cell or donor lymphocyte infusion donor (not recorded which). It is not recorded whose cells these are; they may come from a transplant donor. Sample: blood, either unsorted or a sorted T cell fraction (not recorded which). The chain uses TRBV11-1 and TRBJ2-7; D gene ambiguous. The CDR3 nucleotides are TGTGCCAGCAGCATCCGGGTCCCCGGTCTTAAGGCTACCACAGAGCAGTACTTC. This gives the protein CASSIRVPGLKATTEQYF.